Here is one T cell receptor beta chain with its context. This clone's antigen is unknown. Base-call qualities are not available, and no considerably larger clone is one nucleotide away. This entry belongs to a study of T-cell memory formation after mild COVID-19 (dated by TCRdb to the early 2020s). Some background on the complete study: TCR sequence clusters from the two donors were found to be largely donor specific. In a couple of donors, T-cell clones that expanded and contracted after mild COVID-19 were followed by sequencing TCRalpha and TCRbeta repertoires longitudinally. Two young, previously healthy adult volunteers, one female and one male, were included in the cohort. What the study reported, not specific to this receptor: Contracting CD4+ clones were found mainly in CM and EM memory subsets, while CD8+ clones were enriched in EMRA. The study covered only a couple of mild cases, and larger cohorts including severe cases with pre-infection samples were considered necessary. Clones that contracted from day 15 to 85 showed balanced CD4/CD8 phenotypes, whereas a second wave of clones that expanded from day 15 to 37 leaned towards CD4+. The second-wave clones that peaked on day 37 were not confirmed to be SARS-CoV-2 specific. Some responding clones were found in pre-infection memory, which suggests that pre-existing cross-reactive memory T cells took part in the SARS-CoV-2 response.

The CDR3, from cysteine to phenylalanine, totals 16 residues. CDR3 DNA is the only sequence kept; it has 48 bases, read in frame from the first base. Trimming takes 0 bases from V and 3 bases from J, and the germline ends sit 12 bases apart. Reading the germline V gene gives CDR1 SGHVS and CDR2 FNYEAQ. Ficoll-Paque density gradient centrifugation was used to isolate PBMCs. Sequencing instrument: Illumina NovaSeq 6000. TCRalpha and TCRbeta cDNA libraries were constructed by 5'RACE with constant-segment primers, with sample barcodes and unique molecular identifiers being introduced. RNA was extracted from every sample with Trizol reagent. The libraries were amplified in two PCR steps, and the second step added a second sample barcode and Illumina TruSeq adapters. Sequencing of the libraries was done on an Illumina NovaSeq, producing 2 x 150 bp paired-end reads. In the authors' own workflow: The reads were demultiplexed and collapsed into UMI-guided consensus sequences using migec v1.2.7. Using mixcr v2.1.11, UMI consensuses were aligned to TRA and TRB V and J templates and then assembled into clonotypes. Clonotypes were classified as expanded or contracted when called significant by both edgeR and NoisET, with noise models trained on biological replicates. For edgeR calls, a false discovery rate-adjusted p below 0.01 and a log2 fold-change threshold of 1 were applied. As an exploratory analysis of dynamics, max-normalized trajectories of the 1000 most abundant clonotypes were examined with PCA combined with hierarchical clustering. Each responding clone was given a CD4 or CD8 phenotype based on the CD4+ and CD8+ repertoires, which had been sequenced separately. The public reads were run again by TCRdb, first through fastp at Q25 and then through MiXCR, and only productive beta chains were kept. Every entry covers one CDR3 protein and lists the most common genes and DNA from its rows. TCRdb, not the authors, supplied the V and J calls. The sample data list about 130,000 distinct CDR3 sequences, and about 6.5% of these were observed just once. Of the sample, over 2% is held by the ten largest clones.

The specimen was PBMCs or a T cell subset sorted from them (not recorded which). The chain is made from TRBV7-6 and TRBJ2-1; a tentative D call is TRBD2 (7 bases match). The TCR comes from an adult woman who had mild COVID-19 (a few samples of this study predate the infection). The sample titles of this study are shuffled in the database, so cell type and time point are left out; the donor was told from shared clones. The nucleotides are TGTGCCAGCAGCTTAGCGGGCGGGGGCGGCTACAATGAGCAGTTCTTC. It is translated as CASSLAGGGGYNEQFF.